Given below is one TCR beta chain in context. This sample was taken from a study of T cell changes during pregnancy in multiple sclerosis. TCRdb's copy holds only in-frame clones and misses some; the assay was immunoSEQ multiplex PCR. The sample has 35,000 to 45,000 clones; approximately 92% are singletons. Trimming shortened V by 4 bases and J by 6 bases, and 13 bases separated the two germline ends. The CDR3 is made up of 14 amino acids. From germline, CDR1 is SEHNR and CDR2 FQNEAQ (reference sequence). Sequencing used CD4+ T cells from peripheral blood mononuclear cells, obtained in the second trimester of pregnancy. The chain is built from TRBV7-9 and TRBJ2-1, with D possibly being TRBD1 (6 bases). The sequence derives from a female donor in good health, enrolled as a control in a pregnancy study. The CDR3 sequence is CASSYTQGPNEQFF. For the CDR3, the DNA is TGTGCCAGCAGCTACACACAGGGTCCCAATGAGCAGTTCTTC.